These T cell receptor beta chains were read from a single sample in a study of T cell changes during pregnancy in multiple sclerosis. Using immunoSEQ multiplex PCR, the repertoire was profiled, and TCRdb retains in-frame clones only, with some absent. The table has 50,000 to 55,000 clones, 80% to 95% seen once. Sequenced here: CD4+ T cells from peripheral blood mononuclear cells, sampled in the third trimester of pregnancy. These receptors came from a female donor with multiple sclerosis, enrolled in a pregnancy study. Both conserved end residues are part of each CDR3. D genes are given only for firm matches. Where a row states a size, it is once, few, many or the class of an expanded clone; other rows omit it.

TGTGCCAGCAGCTTGGATCTAGCGGGGGTAGAGACCCAGTACTTC,CASSLDLAGVETQYF,TRBV5-4,TRBD2,TRBJ2-5,once
TGTGCCAGCAGCCAACCCGACAGAAACAATGAGCAGTTCTTC,CASSQPDRNNEQFF,TRBV7-2,.,TRBJ2-1,.
TGTGCCAGCAGTGGGGCCCTATTCTACGAGCAGTACTTC,CASSGALFYEQYF,TRBV6-1,.,TRBJ2-7,.
TGTGCCAGCAGCTTTAGGGGACTAGCTGGAAACACCATATATTTT,CASSFRGLAGNTIYF,TRBV11-2,.,TRBJ1-3,.
TGTGCCAGCAGCTTAGGGACTGATAATACGCAGTATTTT,CASSLGTDNTQYF,TRBV11-3,.,TRBJ2-3,.
TGTGCCTGGAGTGTACAGGGGGGCGGCTACACCTTC,CAWSVQGGGYTF,TRBV30,TRBD1,TRBJ1-2,.
TGTGCCAGCAGCCTGTATGGCTACACCTTC,CASSLYGYTF,TRBV21-1,.,TRBJ1-2,.
TGTGCCAGCAGCTCAATACCGGGGAATCAGCCCCAGCATTTT,CASSSIPGNQPQHF,TRBV5-4,.,TRBJ1-5,.
TGTGCCATCAGTGAACGGGGGAACGGGGAGCTGTTTTTT,CAISERGNGELFF,TRBV10-3,.,TRBJ2-2,.
TGTGCCATCAGTGAGTCGGGTCAGCCCCCAGGGGGCGCGTACTTC,CAISESGQPPGGAYF,TRBV10-3,TRBD1,TRBJ2-7,few
TGTGCCAGCAGACAATCCTCCTTAACGGGAGTGCTGTTTTTT,CASRQSSLTGVLFF,TRBV6-5,.,TRBJ1-4,.
TGTGCCAGCAGTATGAGCTCCTACAATGAGCAGTTCTTC,CASSMSSYNEQFF,TRBV27,.,TRBJ2-1,.
TGTGCCAGCAGTTTATTGGGGGGAGGAAGTGAAAAACTGTTTTTT,CASSLLGGGSEKLFF,TRBV27,.,TRBJ1-4,.
TGTGCCAGCAGCTTAACAGCGGCGTACAATGAGCAGTTCTTC,CASSLTAAYNEQFF,TRBV7-6,.,TRBJ2-1,.
TGTGCCAGCAGCCGACTAGCGGGGGGCCCCAAGCCAGATACGCAGTATTTT,CASSRLAGGPKPDTQYF,TRBV7-2,TRBD2,TRBJ2-3,.
TGTGCCAGCAGCTTGGCCGGCGGGGGGGCCTATGAGCAGTTCTTC,CASSLAGGGAYEQFF,TRBV5-6,TRBD2,TRBJ2-1,.
TGTGCCAGCAGCGTCATTCAGGATACGCAGTATTTT,CASSVIQDTQYF,TRBV9,.,TRBJ2-3,.